A single sample gave rise to the 12 T cell receptor beta chains below, sequenced in a study of blood T cell repertoires in COVID-19. Produced via immunoSEQ multiplex PCR; TCRdb's table is partial and in-frame only. Altogether over 350,000 clones are present, approximately 87% being singletons, with the ten largest covering 0.97%. The sample taken for sequencing was PBMCs or T cells enriched from blood (not recorded which). Every receptor here comes from a woman aged 30 to 39 with acute COVID-19.

The V gene is TRBV6-5, the J gene TRBJ1-4, with D hard to call. The CDR3 loop spans 13 amino acids. Trimming took off 0 bases at V and 8 bases at J, with 7 bases between the two ends. The germline V gene encodes CDR1 MNHEY and CDR2 SVGAGI. The CDR3 region has the DNA TGTGCCAGCAGTTACTCGAGGGTCGAAAAACTGTTTTTT. Protein sequence: CASSYSRVEKLFF.

The rearrangement joins TRBV29-1 to TRBJ2-7, with 7 bases fitting TRBD1. The ends lost 2 bases at V and 5 bases at J; junction bases unmatched: 9. This CDR3 has 14 residues. Germline lookup yields CDR1 SQVTM and CDR2 ANQGSEA. For the CDR3, the DNA is TGCAGCGTTGAAAAACAGGGGCTACAGGACGAGCAGTACTTC. This gives the protein CSVEKQGLQDEQYF.

The chain couples TRBV29-1 to TRBJ2-7; tentative D call: TRBD2 (6 bases). The V end lost 0 bases, the J end lost 3 bases, and 6 bases lay between the germline ends. The CDR3 is made up of 12 amino acids. The germline gives CDR1 SQVTM, CDR2 ANQGSEA. The CDR3, as DNA: TGCAGCGTTGAAGACGGGGGCTACGAGCAGTACTTC. It yields the protein CSVEDGGYEQYF.

This clone appeared once. This CDR3 is CASSPQGLPYNEQFF. The CDR3 bases are TGTGCCAGCAGCCCCCAGGGGTTACCGTACAATGAGCAGTTCTTC. The chain joins TRBV9 to TRBJ2-1, with D possibly being TRBD1 (6 bases). The CDR3 runs to 15 residues. Germline values: CDR1 SGDLS, CDR2 YYNGEE. Trimming cost V 4 bases and J 4 bases, with 15 bases left between them.

The CDR3 nucleotides read TGTGCCATCAGTGAACCTAGCGGGGGCCGGGGGGATACGCAGTATTTT. It encodes CAISEPSGGRGDTQYF. V gene TRBV10-3 combines with J gene TRBJ2-3, with 10 nucleotides matching TRBD2. The CDR3 has 16 residues. The V segment lost 3 bases and the J segment 6 bases; nucleotides outside the gene matches: 9. From germline, CDR1 is ENHRY and CDR2 SYGVKD.

A few counts support this clone. The chain recombines TRBV21-1 with TRBJ1-2; TRBD1 is the table's D call, not checked against the DNA. TRBV21-1 is termed a pseudogene. CDR3 length: 15 amino acids. DNA for the CDR3: TGTGCCAGCAGCAAAGATGTGGGGACAGGTCTTGGCTACACCTTC. Its protein product is CASSKDVGTGLGYTF.

This chain links TRBV5-6 with TRBJ1-2, with unresolved D. CDR1 is SGHDT and CDR2 is YYEEEE in the germline V gene. Trimming stripped 4 bases from V and 1 base from J, with 8 bases between. The CDR3 consists of 13 residues. The CDR3 DNA reads TGTGCCAGCAGCGGCGGTGGTAACTATGGCTACACCTTC. Protein: CASSGGGNYGYTF.

The chain joins TRBV7-8 to TRBJ1-5; maybe TRBD1 (6 bases). Germline CDR1 SGHVS, CDR2 FQNEAQ. The germline V and J ends were trimmed by 5 bases and 2 bases, with 13 bases remaining between them. The CDR3 is 15 amino acids. DNA of the CDR3: TGTGCCAGCAGCAATACAGGGTCCGGCAATCAGCCCCAGCATTTT. As protein: CASSNTGSGNQPQHF.

The CDR3: CATSDPAPSPGAQYF. CDR3 nucleotides: TGTGCCACCAGTGACCCCGCCCCGTCTCCAGGGGCCCAGTACTTC. The chain uses TRBV24-1 and TRBJ2-5; possibly TRBD1 for D (6 bases). Germline V lookup: CDR1 KGHDR, CDR2 SFDVKD. The CDR3 contains 15 residues. Trimming took 4 bases from V and 9 from J, leaving 20 bases between them.

The chain has TRBV10-2 and TRBJ1-1; possibly TRBD1 for D (6 bases). CDR1 is WSHSY, CDR2 SAAADI, per germline. The CDR3 has 14 amino acids. V dropped 6 bases and J dropped 0 bases, with 11 bases sitting between them. DNA for the CDR3: TGCGCCAGCAGCGGACAGTGGATGAACACTGAAGCTTTCTTT. Translating it yields CASSGQWMNTEAFF.

Turning to this clone: The same CDR3 also results from other DNA sequences found in this sample. V gene TRBV18 combines with J gene TRBJ1-6; 9 nucleotides match TRBD1. The germline CDR1 and CDR2 sequences are KGHSH and LQKENI. J was trimmed by 3 bases and V by 4 bases; bases with no gene match: 4. This CDR3 region has 16 residues. DNA for the CDR3: TGTGCCAGCTCACTGGACAGGGGAGTCTATAATTCACCCCTCCACTTT. It encodes CASSLDRGVYNSPLHF. The full variable domain, rest sourced from reference TRBV18 and TRBJ1-6, is NAGVMQNPRHLVRRRGQEARLRCSPMKGHSHVYWYRQLPEEGLKFMVYLQKENIIDESGMPKERFSAEFPKEGPSILRIQQVVRGDSAAYFCASSLDRGVYNSPLHFGNGTRLTVT.

This clone was recorded a few times. In DNA form, the CDR3 reads TGTGCCAGCCCCATGGAGGCTAGCGGGGGCCCCAGCAATGAGCAGTTCTTC. Translating gives CASPMEASGGPSNEQFF. This sequence joins TRBV21-1 and TRBJ2-1; the D call of TRBD2 is as the table states it, not checked on the DNA. TRBV21-1 is a documented pseudogene. The CDR3 is made up of 17 amino acids.